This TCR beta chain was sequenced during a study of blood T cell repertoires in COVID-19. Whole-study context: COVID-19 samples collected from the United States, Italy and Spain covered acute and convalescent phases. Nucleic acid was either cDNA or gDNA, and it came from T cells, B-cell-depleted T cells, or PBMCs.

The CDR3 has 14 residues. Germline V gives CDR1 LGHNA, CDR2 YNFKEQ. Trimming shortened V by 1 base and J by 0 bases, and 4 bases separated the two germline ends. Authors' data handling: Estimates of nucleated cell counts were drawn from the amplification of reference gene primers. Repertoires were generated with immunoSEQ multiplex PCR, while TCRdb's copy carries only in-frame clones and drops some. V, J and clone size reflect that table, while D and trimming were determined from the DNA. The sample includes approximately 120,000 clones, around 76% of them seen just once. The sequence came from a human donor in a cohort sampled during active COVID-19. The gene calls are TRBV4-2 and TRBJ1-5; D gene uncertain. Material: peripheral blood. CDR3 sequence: CASSQGGSNQPQHF. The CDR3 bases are TGTGCCAGCAGCCAAGGAGGTAGCAATCAGCCCCAGCATTTT.